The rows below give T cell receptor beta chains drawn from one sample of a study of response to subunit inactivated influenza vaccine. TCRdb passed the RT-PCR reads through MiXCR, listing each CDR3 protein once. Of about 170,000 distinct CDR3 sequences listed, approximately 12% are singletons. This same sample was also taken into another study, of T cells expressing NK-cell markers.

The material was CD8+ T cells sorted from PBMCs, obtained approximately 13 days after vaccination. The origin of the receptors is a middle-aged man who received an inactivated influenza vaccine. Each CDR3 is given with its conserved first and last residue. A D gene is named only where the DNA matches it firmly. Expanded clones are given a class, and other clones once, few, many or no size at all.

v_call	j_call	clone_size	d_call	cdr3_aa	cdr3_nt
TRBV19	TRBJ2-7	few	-	CASSIVHLRGYEQYF	TGTGCCAGTAGTATAGTGCACTTGAGGGGCTACGAGCAGTACTTC
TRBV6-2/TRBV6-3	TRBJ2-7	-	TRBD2	CASREPGLAAYEQYF	TGTGCCAGCAGAGAACCGGGACTAGCGGCCTACGAGCAGTACTTC
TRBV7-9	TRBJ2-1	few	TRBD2	CASSPGLAGHEQFF	TGTGCCAGCAGCCCCGGGCTAGCGGGACATGAGCAGTTCTTC
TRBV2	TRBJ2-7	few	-	CASDEGIGLNGEQYF	TGTGCCAGCGACGAAGGTATAGGTTTGAATGGGGAGCAGTACTTC
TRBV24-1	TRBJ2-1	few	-	CATSLSSAWSDEQFF	TGTGCCACCAGTCTCTCGTCCGCATGGAGCGATGAGCAGTTCTTC
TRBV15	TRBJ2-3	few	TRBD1	CATSTRTGADTQYF	TGTGCCACCAGCACCCGGACAGGGGCAGATACGCAGTATTTT
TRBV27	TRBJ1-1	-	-	CASSLTGNPNTEAFF	TGTGCCAGCAGTTTAACAGGGAACCCGAACACTGAAGCTTTCTTT
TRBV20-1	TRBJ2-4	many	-	CSARVPRGPKKNIQYF	TGCAGTGCTAGAGTCCCGCGGGGACCGAAGAAAAACATTCAGTACTTC
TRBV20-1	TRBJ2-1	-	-	CSAPSNEQFF	TGCAGTGCTCCAAGTAATGAGCAGTTCTTC
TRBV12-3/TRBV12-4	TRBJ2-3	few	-	CASSRTAGRDTQYF	TGTGCCAGCAGCCGGACCGCGGGCCGAGATACGCAGTATTTT
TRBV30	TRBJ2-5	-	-	CAWSGLGETQYF	TGTGCCTGGAGTGGGTTGGGGGAGACCCAGTACTTC
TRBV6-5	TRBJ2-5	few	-	CASSYSDGKETQYF	TGTGCCAGCAGTTACTCGGACGGCAAAGAGACCCAGTACTTC
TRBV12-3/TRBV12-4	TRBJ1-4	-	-	CASSLDGATNEKLFF	TGTGCCAGCAGTTTGGATGGGGCCACTAATGAAAAACTGTTTTTT
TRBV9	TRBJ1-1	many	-	CASSVTAGNTEAFF	TGTGCCAGCAGCGTTACGGCAGGGAACACTGAAGCTTTCTTT
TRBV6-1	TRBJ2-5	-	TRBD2	CASSKAGAYETQYF	TGTGCCAGCAGTAAAGCGGGAGCTTATGAGACCCAGTACTTC
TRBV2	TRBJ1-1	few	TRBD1	CASSGTGLYTEVFF	TGTGCCAGCAGTGGGACAGGGTTGTACACTGAAGTTTTCTTT
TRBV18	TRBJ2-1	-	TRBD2	CASSPLAGGPNEQFF	TGTGCCAGCTCACCACTAGCGGGAGGGCCAAATGAGCAGTTCTTC
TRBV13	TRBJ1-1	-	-	CASSFESMNTEAFF	TGTGCCAGCAGCTTTGAGTCCATGAACACTGAAGCTTTCTTT
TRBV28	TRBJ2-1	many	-	CASSLLYPPMEQFF	TGTGCCAGCAGTTTGCTCTATCCCCCGATGGAGCAGTTCTTC
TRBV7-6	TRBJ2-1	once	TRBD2	CASSPLAGGHNYNEQFF	TGTGCCAGCAGCCCTCTTGCGGGGGGGCATAACTACAATGAGCAGTTCTTC
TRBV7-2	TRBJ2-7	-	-	CASSSLPASKAYEQYF	TGTGCCAGCAGCTCCCTTCCGGCGAGCAAGGCCTACGAGCAGTACTTC
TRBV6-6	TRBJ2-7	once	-	CASSGGPNEQYF	TGTGCCAGCAGTGGGGGGCCGAATGAGCAGTACTTC
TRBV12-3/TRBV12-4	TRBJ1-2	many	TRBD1	CASSLGPTGQGRYGYTF	TGTGCCAGCAGTTTAGGCCCTACTGGACAGGGCCGATATGGCTACACCTTC
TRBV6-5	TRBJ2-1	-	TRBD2	CASSYRTSGVDNEQFF	TGTGCCAGCAGTTATCGGACTAGCGGGGTCGACAATGAGCAGTTCTTC
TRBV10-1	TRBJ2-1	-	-	CASSDADYNEQFF	TGCGCCAGCAGTGATGCTGATTACAATGAGCAGTTCTTC
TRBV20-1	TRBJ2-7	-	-	CSGTGSPYEQYF	TGCAGTGGGACGGGATCCCCTTACGAGCAGTACTTC
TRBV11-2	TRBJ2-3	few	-	CASSQEDSTDTQYF	TGTGCCAGCAGCCAAGAGGACAGCACAGATACGCAGTATTTT
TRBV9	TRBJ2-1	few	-	CASSAQGGEQFF	TGTGCCAGCAGCGCACAGGGAGGTGAGCAGTTCTTC
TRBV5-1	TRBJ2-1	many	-	CASSLGFPGLLDEQFF	TGCGCCAGCAGCTTGGGTTTCCCGGGTCTTTTGGATGAGCAGTTCTTC
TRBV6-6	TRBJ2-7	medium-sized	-	CASSYSLAEQYF	TGTGCCAGCAGTTACTCCTTGGCAGAGCAGTACTTC
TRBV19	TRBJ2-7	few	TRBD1	CASSIGTGVAEQYF	TGTGCCAGTAGTATCGGGACAGGAGTCGCCGAGCAGTACTTC
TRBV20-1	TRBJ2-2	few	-	CSARDLNTGELFF	TGCAGTGCTAGAGATCTCAACACCGGGGAGCTGTTTTTT
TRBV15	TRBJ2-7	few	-	CATSRDTGNDEQYF	TGTGCCACCAGCAGAGATACAGGGAATGACGAGCAGTACTTC
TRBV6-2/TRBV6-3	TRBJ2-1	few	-	CASSYSLEEISYNEQFF	TGTGCCAGCAGTTACAGCCTGGAGGAGATCTCCTACAATGAGCAGTTCTTC
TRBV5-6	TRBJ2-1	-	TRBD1	CASSGTGTGGNEQFF	TGTGCCAGCAGCGGAACCGGGACAGGGGGTAATGAGCAGTTCTTC